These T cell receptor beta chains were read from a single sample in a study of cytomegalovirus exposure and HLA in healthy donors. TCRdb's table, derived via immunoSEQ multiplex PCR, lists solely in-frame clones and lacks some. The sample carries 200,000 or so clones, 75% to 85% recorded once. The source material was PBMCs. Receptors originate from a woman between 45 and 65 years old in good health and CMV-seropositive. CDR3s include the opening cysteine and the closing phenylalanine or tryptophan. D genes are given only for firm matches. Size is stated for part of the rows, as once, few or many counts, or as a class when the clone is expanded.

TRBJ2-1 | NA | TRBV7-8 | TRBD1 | TGTGCCAGCAGCTTAGCGGGCGGGACAGGGGGCTACAATGAGCAGTTCTTC | CASSLAGGTGGYNEQFF
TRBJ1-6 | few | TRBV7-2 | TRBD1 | TGTGCCAGCAGCTTCTGGACAGGGGACTCACCCCTCCACTTT | CASSFWTGDSPLHF
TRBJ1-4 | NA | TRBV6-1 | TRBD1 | TGTGCCAGCAGTGAACCTGGGCTCTGGGACAGTAATGAAAAACTGTTTTTT | CASSEPGLWDSNEKLFF
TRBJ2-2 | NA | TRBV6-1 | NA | TGTGCCAGCAGTTCCCGACAGAACACCGGGGAGCTGTTTTTT | CASSSRQNTGELFF
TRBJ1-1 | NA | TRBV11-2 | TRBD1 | TGTGCCAGCAGCTTAGGGGACAGACGGAACACTGAAGCTTTCTTT | CASSLGDRRNTEAFF
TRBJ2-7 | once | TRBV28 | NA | TGTGCCAGCAGACTACGGAGCCTGAAGGGGGGGCCCTACGAGCAGTACTTC | CASRLRSLKGGPYEQYF
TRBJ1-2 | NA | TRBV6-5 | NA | TGTGCCAGCCGACAGAACTATGGCTACACCTTC | CASRQNYGYTF
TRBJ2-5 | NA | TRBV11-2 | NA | TGTGCCAGCAGCTTGTCTTTGGGGCCCCAGTACTTC | CASSLSLGPQYF
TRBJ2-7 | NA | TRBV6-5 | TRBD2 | TGTGCCAGCACCCCCTGGGGGGGTAGGGAGCAGTACTTC | CASTPWGGREQYF
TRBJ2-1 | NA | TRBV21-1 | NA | TGTGCCAGCAGCTCCCGGACTAGCGTCGGTAGGTATGAGCAGTTCTTC | CASSSRTSVGRYEQFF
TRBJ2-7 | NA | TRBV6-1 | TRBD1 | TGTGCCAGCAGTGGAAGTACAGGGGTCCTCAGCTCCTACGAGCAGTACTTC | CASSGSTGVLSSYEQYF
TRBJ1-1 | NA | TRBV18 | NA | TGTGCCAGCTCACCAGTCAGGAACACTGAAGCTTTCTTT | CASSPVRNTEAFF
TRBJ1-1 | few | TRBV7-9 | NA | TGTTCCAGCAGCCTAACGGGGGGGGCTTTCTTT | CSSSLTGGAFF
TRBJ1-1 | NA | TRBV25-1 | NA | TGTGCCAGCAGTGAATTCCCAGGGTGGAACACTGAAGCTTTCTTT | CASSEFPGWNTEAFF
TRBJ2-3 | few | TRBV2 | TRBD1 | TGTGCCAGCACCCGGGACAGGGGTATTGATACGCAGTATTTT | CASTRDRGIDTQYF
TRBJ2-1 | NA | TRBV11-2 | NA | TGTGCCAGCAGCTGGGCCGGCGTTAAGGGGCACAATGAGCAGTTCTTC | CASSWAGVKGHNEQFF
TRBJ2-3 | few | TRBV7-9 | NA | TGTGCCAGCAGCCTCGGACTAAGCAAAGATACGCAGTATTTT | CASSLGLSKDTQYF